The clone carrying this T cell receptor (beta chain) was picked up a small number of times. The sample is drawn from a study of shared clonotypes between healthy human individuals. Data came from immunoSEQ multiplex PCR; TCRdb stores just in-frame clones and leaves some out. The profile shows some 680,000 clones, approximately 73% of them singletons. Germline lookup yields CDR1 MGHDK and CDR2 SYGVNS. J lost 2 bases, V lost 4 bases, and 7 bases had no gene match. CDR3 length equals 15 residues. This chain links TRBV25-1 with TRBJ2-7; 8 bases align to TRBD1. This clonotype was sampled from a woman aged 30 to 39 in good health. The sample was memory CD4+ T cells sorted from blood. Indicated subset: CD45RA-negative fraction. This CDR3 is CASSGPGQAPYEQYF. As DNA, the CDR3 is TGTGCCAGCAGTGGGCCGGGACAGGCTCCCTACGAGCAGTACTTC.